The source of this TCR beta chain is a study of Graves' ophthalmopathy and Graves' hyperthyroidism. The CDR3 is made up of 18 amino acids. Germline V gene data show CDR1 as MNHEY and CDR2 as SVGEGT. PBMCs originated in approximately 9.1 ml of fresh peripheral blood. This clonotype was found many times. Its antigen is undetermined. Sequence at one end of the junction differs from germline and may be a read error. General study points: The 13-signature model separated ophthalmopathy from stable hyperthyroidism at almost 90% sensitivity and roughly 80% specificity.

Amplifying from RNA transcripts, the study obtained TCR beta CDR3 regions. Amplification began with first-round RT-PCR using HTBI primers, then second-round multiplex PCR was performed. Each CDR3 protein gets one entry after TCRdb re-called the multiplex PCR reads with MiXCR. Of a few hundred thousand distinct CDR3 sequences listed, roughly 14% were seen once; the top ten hold approximately 7%. The sequencing sample was made of peripheral blood. This TCR was recovered from a woman younger than 35 with stable Graves' hyperthyroidism. The chain has TRBV6-2 or TRBV6-3 and TRBJ2-4, with TRBD1 identical over 9 bases. CDR3 nucleotide sequence: TGTGCCAGCAGCCCCGTTCCCGTACAAACAGGGGGCTTGTCCATTAAGTACTTC. Protein: CASSPVPVQTGGLSIKYF.